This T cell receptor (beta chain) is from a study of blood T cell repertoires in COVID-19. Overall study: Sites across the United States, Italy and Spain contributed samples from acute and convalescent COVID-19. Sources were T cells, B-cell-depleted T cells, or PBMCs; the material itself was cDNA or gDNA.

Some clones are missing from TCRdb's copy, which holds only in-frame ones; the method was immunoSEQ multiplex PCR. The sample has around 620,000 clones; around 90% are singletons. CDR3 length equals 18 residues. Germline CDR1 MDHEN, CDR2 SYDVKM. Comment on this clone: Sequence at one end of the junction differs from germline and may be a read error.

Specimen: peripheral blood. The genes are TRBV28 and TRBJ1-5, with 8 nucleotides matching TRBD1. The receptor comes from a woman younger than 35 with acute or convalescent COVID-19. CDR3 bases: TGTGCCAGCAGTTCCCCGGCGGGGCGGACAGGGTACAATCAGCCCCAACATTTT. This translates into CASSSPAGRTGYNQPQHF. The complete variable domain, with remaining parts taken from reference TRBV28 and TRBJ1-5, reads DVKVTQSSRYLVKRTGEKVFLECVQDMDHENMFWYRQDPGLGLRLIYFSYDVKMKEKGDIPEGYSVSREKKERFSLILESASTNQTSMYLCASSSPAGRTGYNQPQHFGDGTRLSIL.